The 25 T cell receptor beta chains in this list originate from one sample, sequenced in a study of cytomegalovirus exposure and HLA in healthy donors. PCR amplification relied on 60 Vbeta primers (plus 13 Jbeta primers). Profiling relied on immunoSEQ multiplex PCR, and the TCRdb table lists in-frame clones only, not all of them. Of about 71,000 clones in the sample, around 70% were seen once. Sequencing was carried out using PBMCs. Source of these receptors: a man aged 35-49 years in good health and CMV-seropositive.

The V call is TRBV5-6, the J call TRBJ1-2, with D uncertain. Per the germline V gene, CDR1 is SGHDT and CDR2 is YYEEEE. The V end lost 6 bases, the J end lost 4 bases, and 19 bases lay between the germline ends. The CDR3 has 15 residues. The chain's CDR3 is CASISLGDGAYGYTF. The CDR3 DNA sequence: TGTGCCAGCATCAGCCTGGGAGACGGAGCCTATGGCTACACCTTC. Full variable domain (rest looked up from reference TRBV5-6 and TRBJ1-2): DAGVTQSPTHLIKTRGQQVTLRCSPKSGHDTVSWYQQALGQGPQFIFQYYEEEERQRGNFPDRFSGHQFPNYSSELNVNALLLGDSALYLCASISLGDGAYGYTFGSGTRLTVV.

The rearrangement links TRBV5-1 to TRBJ1-3; D possibly corresponds to TRBD1 (6 bases). The CDR3 sequence is 15 residues long. Germline loops: CDR1 SGHRS, CDR2 YFSETQ. The V end lost 4 bases, the J end lost 4 bases, and 15 bases lay between the germline ends. The chain's CDR3 is CASSRDLTGGNTIYF. The DNA of the CDR3 is TGCGCCAGCAGCCGCGACCTGACAGGAGGAAACACCATATATTTT.

V is TRBV19 and J is TRBJ2-7, with TRBD2 matching 9 bases. Germline V gives CDR1 LNHDA, CDR2 SQIVND (reference sequence). The CDR3 length is 17 residues. Trimming took 6 bases from V and 4 from J; bases not matched to a gene: 16. In DNA form, the CDR3 reads TGTGCCAGTAGAGCTCGGAGTAGCGGGAGCAATTTGTACGAGCAGTACTTC. Translation gives CASRARSSGSNLYEQYF. The full variable domain, completed using reference TRBV19 and TRBJ2-7, is DGGITQSPKYLFRKEGQNVTLSCEQNLNHDAMYWYRQDPGQGLRLIYYSQIVNDFQKGDIAEGYSVSREKKESFPLTVTSAQKNPTAFYLCASRARSSGSNLYEQYFGPGTRLTVT.

The table lists this clone with a count of one. CDR3 sequence reads: CAWSPRGNSGNTIYF. DNA for the CDR3: TGTGCCTGGAGCCCCCGGGGGAATTCTGGAAACACCATATATTTT. The gene calls are TRBV30 and TRBJ1-3, with D perhaps TRBD1 (5 bases). Trimming pared 3 bases from V and 1 base from J, leaving 13 bases between. Germline CDR1 and CDR2: GTSNPN and SVGIG (reference sequence). CDR3 size: 15 residues.

The chain employs TRBV30 and TRBJ1-2; D is undetermined. CDR1 and CDR2 from the germline V gene are GTSNPN and SVGIG (reference sequence). The CDR3 extends over 12 amino acids. V shed 0 bases and J shed 6 bases, with 8 bases lying between them. The DNA of the CDR3 is TGTGCCTGGAGTGTGCGGGGAGATGGCTACACCTTC. Translating gives CAWSVRGDGYTF.

The chain employs TRBV4-1 and TRBJ1-4; D gene unclear. The germline CDR1 and CDR2 sequences are MGHRA and YSYEKL. Deletions cut 0 bases from V and 5 bases from J, with 4 bases between. CDR3 length equals 13 residues. CDR3 in DNA: TGCGCCAGCAGCCAAGAGGGCAATGAAAAACTGTTTTTT. It codes for CASSQEGNEKLFF.

The J gene is TRBJ2-7, the V gene TRBV7-6; 7 bases map to TRBD2. The V segment lost 0 bases and the J segment 2 bases; nucleotides outside the gene matches: 4. This CDR3 has 15 residues. CDR1 is SGHVS and CDR2 is FNYEAQ in the germline V gene. The CDR3 protein is CASSLAGGEAYEQYF. The CDR3 nucleotides are TGTGCCAGCAGCTTAGCTGGGGGGGAAGCCTACGAGCAGTACTTC.

This clone was observed a few times. This CDR3 is CASSGTGRLYGYTF. CDR3 sequence (DNA): TGTGCCAGCAGTGGAACAGGGCGGCTCTATGGCTACACCTTC. The rearrangement links TRBV6-5 to TRBJ1-2, with TRBD1 as a possible D gene (6 bases). Germline V gene data show CDR1 as MNHEY and CDR2 as SVGAGI. Deletions cut 5 bases from V and 4 bases from J, with 14 bases between. This CDR3 is built from 14 residues.

The chain has TRBV7-9 and TRBJ2-7, with D possibly TRBD1 on 6 matching bases. CDR3 size: 15 residues. V dropped 4 bases and J dropped 7 bases, with 20 bases sitting between them. CDR1 and CDR2 from the germline V gene are SEHNR and FQNEAQ (reference sequence). CDR3 residues: CASSSPLGASEEQYF. CDR3 nucleotides: TGTGCCAGCAGCTCCCCCCTGGGGGCATCGGAGGAGCAGTACTTC.

This clone has only one observation. This sequence joins TRBV7-9 and TRBJ1-4, with D tentatively TRBD1 (5 bases). Germline CDR1 reads SEHNR; CDR2 reads FQNEAQ (reference sequence). V lost 5 bases, J lost 8 bases, and 12 bases lay in between. This CDR3 region has 13 residues. Here the CDR3 reads CASSPGLNEKLFF. The CDR3 bases are TGTGCCAGCAGCCCGGGACTGAACGAAAAACTGTTTTTT.

The gene calls are TRBV6-5 and TRBJ2-3; a possible D gene is TRBD2 (5 bases). Trimming shortened V by 0 bases and J by 2 bases, and 12 bases separated the two germline ends. The CDR3 consists of 16 residues. Germline CDR1 MNHEY, CDR2 SVGAGI. As DNA, the CDR3 is TGTGCCAGCAGTTACTCAAAGAGCGGATACACAGATACGCAGTATTTT. This gives the protein CASSYSKSGYTDTQYF.

The CDR3 DNA follows: TGCAGCGTTGAGGCAGGAAGGGAGACCCAGTACTTC. Amino acids: CSVEAGRETQYF. The genes are TRBV29-1 and TRBJ2-5; D uncertain. The CDR3 is 12 residues long. Trimming stripped 3 bases from V and 5 bases from J, with 10 bases between. CDR1 is SQVTM, CDR2 ANQGSEA, per germline.

V is TRBV6-5 and J is TRBJ2-5, with D tentatively TRBD2 (6 bases). Germline V lookup: CDR1 MNHEY, CDR2 SVGAGI. This CDR3 has 16 residues. V lost 4 bases to trimming and J lost 1 base, with 16 bases between them. CDR3 protein: CASSWDSREGQETQYF. DNA for the CDR3: TGTGCCAGCAGTTGGGACTCCCGTGAGGGCCAAGAGACCCAGTACTTC.

The V call is TRBV18, the J call TRBJ1-3; TRBD1 agrees at 7 bases. Germline CDR1 is KGHSH and CDR2 is LQKENI. This CDR3 spans 14 amino acids. The trim removed 3 bases at V and 2 bases at J, leaving 1 base unmatched. The CDR3 protein is CASSPDRAGNTIYF. In DNA form, the CDR3 reads TGTGCCAGCTCACCCGACAGGGCTGGAAACACCATATATTTT.

The chain joins TRBV28 to TRBJ1-1; 7 nucleotides align to TRBD1. CDR1 is MDHEN and CDR2 is SYDVKM in the germline V gene. The CDR3 spans 14 residues. Unmatched junction bases numbered 4, after V lost 5 bases and J lost 1 base. The CDR3 DNA reads TGTGCCAGCAGTCCGGGACAGAGGAACACTGAAGCTTTCTTT. Translated, it gives CASSPGQRNTEAFF.

The rearrangement uses TRBV11-2 and TRBJ2-1, with a tentative D call TRBD1 (6 bases). Per germline, CDR1 SGHAT and CDR2 FQNNGV. CDR3 length: 14 residues. Trimming pared 5 bases from V and 6 bases from J, leaving 14 bases between. The CDR3 is CASSPPRDINEQFF. CDR3 coding DNA: TGTGCCAGCAGCCCCCCTCGGGACATCAATGAGCAGTTCTTC.

This sequence joins TRBV4-1 and TRBJ2-3, with 7 bases fitting TRBD2. The V gene's germline CDR1 is MGHRA and CDR2 YSYEKL. V gave up 1 base and J gave up 5 bases; unmatched junction bases: 12. The CDR3 totals 17 residues. As DNA, the CDR3 is TGCGCCAGCAGCCAAGGGCCCCGGGGCGGGAGTAGAGATACGCAGTATTTT. It translates to CASSQGPRGGSRDTQYF.

The V call is TRBV7-3, the J call TRBJ1-5; 11 bases line up with TRBD1. The CDR3 extends over 16 amino acids. V lost 3 bases, J lost 6 bases, and 7 bases stayed unmatched. Germline CDR1 SGHTA, CDR2 FQGTGA. The CDR3 loop reads CASSFSDRGPGQPQHF. CDR3 nucleotide sequence: TGTGCCAGCAGCTTCTCGGACAGGGGGCCCGGTCAGCCCCAGCATTTT.

V and J are TRBV5-1 and TRBJ1-1, with a weak D call TRBD1 (5 bases). This CDR3 has 14 amino acids. Germline V gene sequence: CDR1 SGHRS, CDR2 YFSETQ. V was clipped by 4 bases and J by 0 bases, with 10 bases between them. The CDR3 nucleotides read TGCGCCAGCAGCGGCGACAGTATGAACACTGAAGCTTTCTTT. Its translation: CASSGDSMNTEAFF.

The rearrangement joins TRBV29-1 to TRBJ2-5; TRBD2 matches 13 bases. Germline CDR1 SQVTM, CDR2 ANQGSEA. Trimming removed 3 bases from V and 4 bases from J; junction bases left unmatched: 5. The CDR3 consists of 15 residues. In DNA form, the CDR3 reads TGCAGCGTTGACCAAGGACTAGCGGGAGCAGAGACCCAGTACTTC. This translates into CSVDQGLAGAETQYF. Full variable domain (missing parts from reference TRBV29-1 and TRBJ2-5): SAVISQKPSRDICQRGTSLTIQCQVDSQVTMMFWYRQQPGQSLTLIATANQGSEATYESGFVIDKFPISRPNLTFSTLTVSNMSPEDSSIYLCSVDQGLAGAETQYFGPGTRLLVL.

The V call is TRBV28, the J call TRBJ1-1; unclear D gene. The germline V and J ends were trimmed by 2 bases and 11 bases, with 12 bases remaining between them. The CDR3 is 12 residues long. CDR1 is MDHEN and CDR2 is SYDVKM in the germline V gene. CDR3 coding DNA: TGTGCCAGCAGTTTACCCCAAGTCGGGGCTTTCTTT. It translates to CASSLPQVGAFF.

The chain has TRBV5-1 and TRBJ2-5; 7 bases fit TRBD2. Trimming took 7 bases from V and 5 from J; bases not matched to a gene: 14. Germline values: CDR1 SGHRS, CDR2 YFSETQ. The CDR3 has 15 amino acids. CDR3 in DNA: TGCGCCAGCCAACCGTGGGGGGAGGGGAGTGAGACCCAGTACTTC. Its protein product is CASQPWGEGSETQYF.

The chain carries TRBV4-1 and TRBJ1-4; TRBD1 might be the D (5 bases). V lost 4 bases and J 13 bases, leaving 13 bases between the germline ends. This CDR3 contains 12 residues. Germline V gene data show CDR1 as MGHRA and CDR2 as YSYEKL. Written as DNA, the CDR3 is TGCGCCAGCAGCCCTGGGACCGGGAGACTGTTTTTT. This gives the protein CASSPGTGRLFF.

The rearrangement uses TRBV19 and TRBJ2-3; tentative D call: TRBD1 (6 bases). V shed 5 bases and J shed 1 base, with 10 bases lying between them. This CDR3 has 14 amino acids. The V gene's germline CDR1 is LNHDA and CDR2 SQIVND (reference sequence). The CDR3 is CASSPGQRTDTQYF. CDR3 nucleotide sequence: TGTGCCAGTAGTCCCGGACAGCGCACAGATACGCAGTATTTT. Combining the CDR3 with reference TRBV19 and TRBJ2-3 gives the whole variable domain DGGITQSPKYLFRKEGQNVTLSCEQNLNHDAMYWYRQDPGQGLRLIYYSQIVNDFQKGDIAEGYSVSREKKESFPLTVTSAQKNPTAFYLCASSPGQRTDTQYFGPGTRLTVL.

The V and J genes are TRBV19 and TRBJ2-7; D may be TRBD1 (6 bases). Trimming shortened V by 4 bases and J by 6 bases, and 22 bases separated the two germline ends. CDR1 and CDR2 (germline): LNHDA, SQIVND (reference sequence). The CDR3 is 16 amino acids. CDR3 DNA: TGTGCCAGTAGTAAGCAACCCTCTGACAGGAGGTCCGAGCAGTACTTC. It translates to CASSKQPSDRRSEQYF. The whole variable domain, filled in from reference TRBV19 and TRBJ2-7, reads DGGITQSPKYLFRKEGQNVTLSCEQNLNHDAMYWYRQDPGQGLRLIYYSQIVNDFQKGDIAEGYSVSREKKESFPLTVTSAQKNPTAFYLCASSKQPSDRRSEQYFGPGTRLTVT.